The TCR beta chain described here comes from a study of human T cells and chemical hapten exposure. For the study at large: Patch tests put 0.01% DPC on the upper back, read at 6 days. It was small differences in pooled library volume that mainly caused per-sample TCR yields to vary.

The length of the CDR3 is 15 residues. From germline, CDR1 is DFQATT and CDR2 SNEGSKA (reference sequence). The V end lost 1 base, the J end lost 2 bases, and 12 bases lay between the germline ends. Overall study findings and caveats: There was no change with DPC sensitization in TCRs above 1 in 1000 frequency.

Time point of the sample: patch test 1, 2 weeks after DPC sensitization. Sample treatment: therapeutic diphenylcyclopropenone sensitization with weekly scalp DPC. TCRdb re-analysed the RACE reads in MiXCR, keeping a single row per CDR3 protein. The repertoire holds fewer than 400,000 distinct CDR3 sequences, around 7% seen once, with 7.5% to 9% in the top ten. Turning to this clonotype: Antigen: not known.

Sequences were derived from whole blood, sampled in connection with sensitization to the hapten diphenylcyclopropenone (DPC). This clonotype was obtained from a woman aged 18 to 35 with alopecia areata. Some clones in this sample may be carry-over from other donors' samples. The rearrangement joins TRBV20-1 to TRBJ1-5; D perhaps matches TRBD1 (5 bases). CDR3 loop: CSARGSRGGNQPQHF. The CDR3 nucleotides are TGCAGTGCTAGAGGGTCTAGGGGAGGCAATCAGCCCCAGCATTTT.